A single sample is the source of the 30 T cell receptor beta chains below, sequenced in a study of blood T cells in healthy people across ages. Next came a second PCR, run for roughly 6 to 11 cycles, which used a sample-barcoded 5' primer along with a J-beta primer mix. MiXCR was run by TCRdb on the 5' RACE reads, yielding one entry per CDR3 protein. Of hundreds of thousands of distinct CDR3 sequences in the sample, roughly 43% are singletons; the top ten hold around 30%. Material for sequencing was blood. The receptors derive from a man at least 80 years old in good health.

The chain couples TRBV11-2 to TRBJ2-3; D call uncertain. Germline CDR1 and CDR2: SGHAT and FQNNGV. The CDR3 contains 14 residues. V dropped 2 bases and J dropped 5 bases, with 11 bases sitting between them. DNA of the CDR3: TGTGCCAGCAGCTTACGGGCAGGTTTAGATACGCAGTATTTT. Amino acids: CASSLRAGLDTQYF.

This clonotype was seen ten or more times. This chain joins TRBV7-2 and TRBJ2-5, with D uncertain. V lost 2 bases and J lost 9, with 19 bases in between. Germline lookup yields CDR1 SGHTA and CDR2 FQGNSA. This CDR3 is 15 amino acids long. In DNA form, the CDR3 reads TGTGCCAGCAGCTTATCAGGCCGAAATACACAGTCCCAGTACTTC. It translates to CASSLSGRNTQSQYF.

This chain connects TRBV27 to TRBJ2-2; D not resolved. This CDR3 has 15 residues. Trimming pared 5 bases from V and 6 bases from J, leaving 16 bases between. Per germline, CDR1 MNHEY and CDR2 SMNVEV (reference sequence). CDR3 region: CASSTNRVPAGELFF. Written as DNA, the CDR3 is TGTGCCAGCAGTACCAATAGAGTCCCCGCCGGGGAGCTGTTTTTT.

V is TRBV7-2 and J is TRBJ1-2; D gene uncertain. The V and J ends lost 5 bases and 8 bases respectively, with 12 bases between them. This CDR3 contains 12 residues. Germline V CDR1 and CDR2: SGHTA, FQGNSA. The CDR3 DNA reads TGTGCCAGCAGCAATAGGAACGGGGGCTACACCTTC. Its translation: CASSNRNGGYTF.

V and J are TRBV7-9 and TRBJ2-5, with 9 positions matching TRBD2. Per germline, CDR1 SEHNR and CDR2 FQNEAQ (reference sequence). The CDR3 is 16 amino acids. Trimming at V came to 0 bases and at J to 11 bases, leaving 13 bases not matched to a gene. CDR3 DNA: TGTGCCAGCAGCTTAGCTGGGCGGGGGGGCCGGAATGAGCAGTACTTC. Translated: CASSLAGRGGRNEQYF.

At least ten counts were recorded for this clonotype. The rearrangement joins TRBV27 to TRBJ2-3; 9 bases are a match to TRBD1. The CDR3 is 14 residues long. J gave up 7 bases and V 5 bases, and 7 bases lay outside the gene matches. Looked up from germline, CDR1 is MNHEY and CDR2 is SMNVEV (reference sequence). In DNA, the CDR3 is TGTGCCAGCAGTCCCGGACAGGGGACTAATACGCAGTATTTT. It encodes CASSPGQGTNTQYF.

This clonotype showed up just a few times. CDR3 region: CASSQFGTGQNNEQFF. CDR3 DNA sequence: TGTGCCAGCAGCCAATTCGGGACAGGGCAGAACAATGAGCAGTTCTTC. This chain connects TRBV3-1 to TRBJ2-1, with 9 nucleotides matching TRBD1. This CDR3 has 16 residues. Germline-derived CDR1 and CDR2 are LGHDT and YNNKEL (reference sequence). The junction had 7 bases not matched to a gene; V was cut back by 2 bases and J by 5 bases.

This clonotype was detected only a few times. V and J are TRBV5-1 and TRBJ2-1, with D maybe TRBD2 (5 bases). Germline V gene data show CDR1 as SGHRS and CDR2 as YFSETQ. Trimming shortened V by 0 bases and J by 5 bases, and 18 bases separated the two germline ends. There are 17 residues in the CDR3. CDR3 bases: TGCGCCAGCAGCTTGGGAGGGCAGTCGAATCCAAACAATGAGCAGTTCTTC. Its translation is CASSLGGQSNPNNEQFF.

This clonotype was detected only a few times. Given a much more abundant clone one base away, this may be a read error. This chain uses TRBV20-1 with TRBJ2-5; weak D call: TRBD2 (6 bases). CDR1 and CDR2 from the germline V gene are DFQATT and SNEGSKA (reference sequence). The V end was cut by 6 bases, the J end by 3 bases, with 11 bases between. The CDR3 runs 12 residues. Here the CDR3 DNA reads TGCAGTGCCCGTAGGAGGGAAGAGACCCAGTACTTC. Encoded protein: CSARRREETQYF.

On this clonotype: This may stem from a read error, because a much larger clone lies one nucleotide away. CDR3 sequence: CASSPVKGTSGRNTETQYF. DNA of the CDR3: TGTGCCAGCAGCCCCGTTAAAGGGACTAGTGGGAGGAACACAGAGACGCAGTATTTT. V usage is TRBV12-3 or TRBV12-4 and J usage is TRBJ2-3, with 8 bases identical to TRBD2. CDR3 length: 19 residues.

DNA of the CDR3: TGTGCCAGCAGTGACCCCAGAAGGGGCGTCTTAACCTACGAGCAGTACTTC. It is translated as CASSDPRRGVLTYEQYF. The chain uses TRBV6-1 and TRBJ2-7; weak D call: TRBD1 (5 bases). CDR1 is MNHNS, CDR2 SASEGT, per germline. The V and J ends lost 3 bases and 2 bases respectively, with 20 bases between them. CDR3 size: 17 residues.

The chain is built from TRBV10-3 and TRBJ2-3, with TRBD2 matching over 8 bases. Unmatched junction bases numbered 9, after V lost 3 bases and J lost 1 base. This CDR3 is 17 amino acids long. CDR1 is ENHRY and CDR2 is SYGVKD in the germline V gene. The CDR3 sequence: CAISDPGGAFRTDTQYF. The CDR3 bases are TGTGCCATCAGTGACCCGGGGGGGGCGTTCCGCACAGATACGCAGTATTTT.

This chain links TRBV5-1 with TRBJ2-1, with D perhaps assigned TRBD1 or TRBD2 (5 bases each). Trimming took off 0 bases at V and 7 bases at J, with 14 bases between the two ends. The CDR3 spans 15 residues. CDR1 is SGHRS, CDR2 YFSETQ, per germline. The CDR3 spells CASSLELGERNEQFF. CDR3 coding DNA: TGCGCCAGCAGCTTGGAGCTGGGGGAACGTAATGAGCAGTTCTTC.

In its sample, this clonotype was seen a few times. The V and J genes are TRBV27 and TRBJ2-7, with D perhaps assigned TRBD1 or TRBD2 (6 bases each). CDR1 is MNHEY, CDR2 SMNVEV, per germline (reference sequence). V shed 7 bases and J shed 0 bases, with 13 bases lying between them. This CDR3 has 14 amino acids. In DNA, the CDR3 is TGTGCCAGCAAATATGCGGGACACTCCTACGAGCAGTACTTC. Amino acid sequence: CASKYAGHSYEQYF.

CDR3 loop: CASSFEAGGEQFF. The CDR3 nucleotides are TGTGCCAGCAGTTTTGAAGCGGGGGGAGAGCAGTTCTTC. The chain joins TRBV12-3 or TRBV12-4 to TRBJ2-1, with TRBD2 identical over 9 bases. With 3 bases clipped from V and 10 bases from J, the junction kept 4 bases outside the gene matches. This CDR3 has 13 amino acids.

The chain uses TRBV2 and TRBJ2-1; TRBD1 is a possible D gene (7 bases). Between the trimmed V and J ends, which lost 7 bases and 3 bases, there was a span of 16 bases. The CDR3 covers 15 residues. Germline CDR1 reads SNHLY; CDR2 reads FYNNEI. CDR3 nucleotides: TGTGCCAGCAATAGACAGGGACTCAACTACAATGAGCAGTTCTTC. Protein: CASNRQGLNYNEQFF.

The chain couples TRBV6-1 to TRBJ2-3; the D gene is possibly TRBD2 (5 bases). The CDR3 length is 14 residues. With 6 bases removed from V and 1 base from J, the gap between germline ends came to 11 bases. Germline V gives CDR1 MNHNS, CDR2 SASEGT. The CDR3 nucleotides read TGTGCCAGCAGGGAGGTGGGAGGCACAGATACGCAGTATTTT. This translates into CASREVGGTDTQYF.

The chain carries TRBV28 and TRBJ2-6; possibly TRBD2 for D (6 bases). Germline loops: CDR1 MDHEN, CDR2 SYDVKM. The CDR3 is made up of 20 amino acids. Trimming took 3 bases from V and 5 from J, leaving 26 bases between them. The CDR3 DNA reads as TGTGCCAGCAGTTTTACCCCAGGAACTACGTCTGGGACTTGGGCCAACGTCCTGACTTTC. Translating it yields CASSFTPGTTSGTWANVLTF.

This rearrangement joins TRBV4-1 to TRBJ2-2; 10 nucleotides align to TRBD2. V was clipped by 0 bases and J by 8 bases; unmatched bases: 15. The CDR3 loop spans 19 amino acids. Germline V gives CDR1 MGHRA, CDR2 YSYEKL. The CDR3 DNA follows: TGCGCCAGCAGCCAAGATTCGAGCGGGGGGGTTGTCGCCACAGGGGAGCTGTTTTTT. Protein: CASSQDSSGGVVATGELFF.

This rearrangement joins TRBV6-2 or TRBV6-3 to TRBJ2-7, with D possibly being TRBD2 (6 bases). V was trimmed by 5 bases and J by 7 bases, leaving 18 bases between them. The CDR3 length is 14 residues. The germline gives CDR1 MNHEY, CDR2 SVGEGT. The CDR3: CASSDGGVLWEQYF. The CDR3 region has the DNA TGTGCCAGCAGTGACGGGGGAGTTTTGTGGGAGCAGTACTTC.

This clonotype was seen a handful of times. J is TRBJ2-3 and V is TRBV20-1; 14 bases match TRBD2. Trimming cost V 4 bases and J 6 bases; bases outside gene matches: 6. The length of the CDR3 is 15 residues. Germline values: CDR1 DFQATT, CDR2 SNEGSKA (reference sequence). The chain's CDR3 is CSAIGTSGGPDTQYF. The CDR3 DNA reads as TGCAGTGCTATCGGGACTAGCGGGGGTCCGGATACGCAGTATTTT.

This chain connects TRBV6-2 or TRBV6-3 to TRBJ2-1, with 8 bases identical to TRBD2. The CDR3 sequence is 14 residues long. Trimming at V came to 8 bases and at J to 8 bases, leaving 11 bases not matched to a gene. In germline, CDR1 is MNHEY, CDR2 SVGEGT. The CDR3 sequence is CASSKTGGPHEQFF. DNA of the CDR3: TGTGCCAGCTCGAAAACGGGAGGGCCCCATGAGCAGTTCTTC.

Many counts were recorded for this clonotype. The J gene is TRBJ2-1, the V gene TRBV7-9, with 10 bases aligning to TRBD2. The CDR3 loop spans 16 amino acids. Germline-derived CDR1 and CDR2 are SEHNR and FQNEAQ (reference sequence). V lost 1 base to trimming and J lost 8 bases; unmatched junction nucleotides: 8. CDR3 sequence: CASSLDLAGVNDEQFF. The CDR3, as DNA: TGTGCCAGCAGCTTAGACCTAGCGGGAGTGAACGATGAGCAGTTCTTC.

The chain uses TRBV2 and TRBJ1-1, with a tentative D call TRBD1 (6 bases). Trimming removed 6 bases from V and 0 bases from J, with 11 bases in between. This CDR3 is 14 amino acids long. Germline CDR1 is SNHLY and CDR2 is FYNNEI. CDR3 nucleotide sequence: TGTGCCAGCAGCCGGGACACGGTGAACACTGAAGCTTTCTTT. Amino acids: CASSRDTVNTEAFF.

The chain is built from TRBV5-1 and TRBJ1-4; possible D gene TRBD1, 6 bases. The germline V and J ends were trimmed by 4 bases and 0 bases, with 19 bases remaining between them. In germline, CDR1 is SGHRS, CDR2 YFSETQ. The CDR3 covers 18 residues. The CDR3 DNA sequence: TGCGCCAGCAGCCAGGTGGCTGGGGGGCCCTCAACTAATGAAAAACTGTTTTTT. Translating it yields CASSQVAGGPSTNEKLFF.

This clonotype was observed a handful of times. The rearrangement links TRBV28 to TRBJ1-5; D remains ambiguous. The ends were cut back, 3 bases at V and 3 bases at J, with 9 bases in the middle. Germline V gives CDR1 MDHEN, CDR2 SYDVKM. The CDR3 contains 14 residues. In DNA form, the CDR3 reads TGTGCCAGCAGTTTCGAGGCGAACAATCAGCCCCAGCATTTT. Protein product: CASSFEANNQPQHF.

The chain joins TRBV20-1 to TRBJ2-4, with TRBD1 as a possible D gene (6 bases). The CDR3 is made up of 14 amino acids. Germline V gene sequence: CDR1 DFQATT, CDR2 SNEGSKA (reference sequence). V was pared by 5 bases and J by 15 bases, with 26 bases between. CDR3 residues: CSAQDSRRTYERYF. CDR3 DNA: TGCAGTGCTCAGGACAGCCGACGTACCTACGAGCGGTACTTC.

This clonotype was observed a handful of times. The rearrangement links TRBV24-1 to TRBJ2-2; unclear D gene. The CDR3 is made up of 15 amino acids. Germline loops: CDR1 KGHDR, CDR2 SFDVKD. V lost 3 bases to trimming and J lost 0 bases, with 7 bases between them. The CDR3 DNA reads as TGTGCCACCAGTGATACACATCCGAACACCGGGGAGCTGTTTTTT. It codes for CATSDTHPNTGELFF.

This chain links TRBV3-1 with TRBJ2-1, with D uncertain. Trimming left V 3 bases short and J 8 bases short, with 17 bases between. CDR1 and CDR2 (germline): LGHDT, YNNKEL (reference sequence). The CDR3 extends over 15 amino acids. CDR3 DNA sequence: TGTGCCAGCAGCCAGTCGGGCCTCCAACGGGATGAGCAGTTCTTC. Its translation is CASSQSGLQRDEQFF.

This chain links TRBV14 with TRBJ2-3; D uncertain. V was clipped by 5 bases and J by 0 bases, with 12 bases between them. The CDR3 is 15 residues long. CDR1 SGHDN and CDR2 FVKESK come from the germline V gene. The CDR3 DNA reads TGTGCCAGCAGCTCTCTTGGAGTTAGCACAGATACGCAGTATTTT. As protein: CASSSLGVSTDTQYF.